This record looks at one T cell receptor (beta chain) sequence and its context. Its antigen specificity is not known. No base quality values were provided; no much bigger clone lies one nucleotide off. To prepare the library, multiplex PCR was applied. Sequenced on an Illumina HiSeq 2500. TCRbeta libraries were constructed through three rounds of nested PCR with primers (Table S4) according to protocols adapted from ARM-PCR. PCR products of 200-500 bp were gel-excised and purified with the QIAquick gel extraction kit before sequencing. The paper's data handling went like this. Trimmomatic was used to clean the reads, FLASH was used to merge the reads into complete CDR3 sequences, and MiTCR was used to assign the reads to V(D)J germline segments. Clonal diversity was computed as the inverse Simpson's index with VDJtools. In-frame sequences lacking a premature stop codon were counted as productive reads. The raw public reads went through TCRdb reprocessing: fastp at Q25, MiXCR clone calling, in-frame beta chains kept. Rows are combined by CDR3 protein, so each entry shows the most common genes and DNA. The V and J calls shown here were made by TCRdb, not taken from the authors' results. The sample contains tens of thousands of distinct CDR3 sequences, around 61% of them found a single time. The top ten clones comprise less than 35% of the sample.

This specimen comes from a study of tumor and adjacent non-tumor tissue in lung cancer (dated by TCRdb to 2016 to 2018). Regarding the complete study: By cancer type, the cohort comprised approximately 12 adenocarcinoma patients, a couple of squamous cell carcinoma patients and 1 small cell lung cancer patient. In total, sequencing yielded 125,075,908 productive TCRbeta reads, which works out to an average of about 4.17 million reads per sample. The study compared bulk TCRbeta repertoires between lung tumor tissue and matched distant non-tumor lung tissue from over 12 lung cancer patients. Among the roughly 15 patients, ages ranged from roughly 30 to 76 years, roughly ten were men and 5 were women, and disease was TNM stage I to III. For each patient, one tumor sample and one normal lung sample were taken, giving about 29 paired specimens that underwent TCRbeta CDR3 sequencing. The investigation overall reported the following: The top 100 clones accounted for a significantly larger cumulative portion of the repertoire in normal lung than in tumor tissue. The methods do not name the sequencing platform or mention unique molecular identifiers. Significantly higher TCR diversity was found in younger patients, and higher tumor TCR diversity was associated with shorter overall and disease-free survival. Peripheral blood was not sequenced, so blood TCRbeta repertoires in these lung cancer patients were not examined. Tumor tissue showed significantly greater TCR diversity (inverse Simpson) than normal lung tissue (431.37 vs 166.20, P = 0.0075, Mann-Whitney U test). With only around 15 patients in the cohort, the authors noted that larger samples and more detailed clinical data are needed.

Bulk unsorted tissue served as the source for RNA extraction, and RNA quality was assessed using a NanoDrop ND-1000 and an Agilent 2100. Normal lung samples were distant non-tumor tissue taken more than 3 cm from the tumor edge. Donors were newly diagnosed lung cancer patients admitted for thoracic surgery in China between August and November 2014, without prior chemotherapy. Patients who had received previous radiotherapy or chemotherapy, or who had another concurrent cancer, were excluded from the study. Pieces of surgical tissue measuring about 1-2.1 cm3 were kept in RNAlater solution and stored at -80 degrees C until use. From the cysteine up to the phenylalanine, the CDR3 has a length of 16 residues. Only the CDR3 region is kept as DNA, spanning 48 bases read in frame from base 1. CDR1 and CDR2 (SGHAT, FQNNGV) derive from the germline V gene.

Sequencing was done on a sample of distant non-tumor lung tissue. This sequence uses TRBV11-2 and TRBJ2-7, with a tentative D call of TRBD1 or TRBD2, each matching 6 bases. The sequence derives from a man between 70 and 80 years old with non-small cell lung cancer. The nucleotide sequence reads as follows: TGTACTAGCAGCTTAGGGGCAGGGGCCAAATCCTACGAGCAGTACTTC. The translation is CTSSLGAGAKSYEQYF.